The source of this TCR beta chain is a study of graft-versus-host responses after intestinal transplantation. Looking at the study overall: Tacrolimus plus steroids were given to all recipients for roughly three years, preceded by anti-thymocyte globulin induction. General observations from the study: In patients with graft-donor T cell macrochimerism, allograft graft-versus-host to host-versus-graft clonal ratios were high. Ileal or blood samples showed some GvH clones first, and such clones were also found in recipient marrow.

Assay used: immunoSEQ multiplex PCR; TCRdb lists only in-frame clones, some missing. The repertoire consists of 98,000 or so clones, with over 75% occurring once and the leading ten covering over 0.7%. Details on this clone: The antigen is not known.

Trimming took 6 bases from V and 9 from J; bases not matched to a gene: 12. CDR1 and CDR2 (germline): MNHEY, SVGAGI. The CDR3 totals 15 residues. V usage is TRBV6-5 and J usage is TRBJ2-1; 9 positions agree with TRBD2. The sample in question was unstimulated CD4+ T cells sorted from spleen or lymph node cells, obtained before intestinal transplant. This sequence originates from a human donor who received an intestinal transplant. CDR3 sequence: CASSKGSGRGIEQFF. The CDR3 bases are TGTGCCAGCAGCAAGGGTAGCGGGAGAGGCATTGAGCAGTTCTTC.